This T cell receptor beta chain was retrieved from a study of T cell responses to AZD1222 COVID-19 vaccine. Method: immunoSEQ multiplex PCR; TCRdb's copy keeps in-frame clones and lacks some. The sample consists of more than 95,000 clones, around 86% of them appearing once. Overall study findings and caveats: Two AZD1222 administrations were followed by greater Spike-specific TCR breadth and depth. Only a handful of AZD1222 recipients, more than 5 in all, had baseline seropositivity.

Notes on this clone: What it recognizes is unknown.

The V gene's germline CDR1 is LGHNA and CDR2 YSLEER. Trimming took off 0 bases at V and 2 bases at J, with 11 bases between the two ends. The CDR3 spans 15 residues. This clonotype originated in an adult who received the MenACWY meningococcal vaccine as a control. The chain links TRBV4-3 to TRBJ2-7, with D unresolved. The specimen comprised peripheral blood, sampled 28 days after the second dose of the MenACWY control vaccine. Here the CDR3 DNA reads TGCGCCAGCAGCCAAGAGCGCACAGTCACCTACGAGCAGTACTTC. Residues: CASSQERTVTYEQYF.